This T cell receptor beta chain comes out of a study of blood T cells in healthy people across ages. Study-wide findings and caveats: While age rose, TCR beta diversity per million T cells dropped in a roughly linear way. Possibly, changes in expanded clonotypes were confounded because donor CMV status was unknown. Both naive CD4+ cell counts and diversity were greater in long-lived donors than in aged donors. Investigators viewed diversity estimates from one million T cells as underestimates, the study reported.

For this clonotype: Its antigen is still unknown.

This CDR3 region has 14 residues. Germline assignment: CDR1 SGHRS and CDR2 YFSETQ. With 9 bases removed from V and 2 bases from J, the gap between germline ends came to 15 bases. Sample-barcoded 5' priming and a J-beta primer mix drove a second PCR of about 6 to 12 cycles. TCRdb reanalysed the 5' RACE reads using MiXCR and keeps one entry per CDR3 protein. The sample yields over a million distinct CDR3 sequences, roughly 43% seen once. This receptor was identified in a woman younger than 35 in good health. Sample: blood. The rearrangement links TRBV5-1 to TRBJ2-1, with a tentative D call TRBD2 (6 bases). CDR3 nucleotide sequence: TGCGCCACCTCTCCGGGAGAAACCTACAATGAGCAGTTCTTC. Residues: CATSPGETYNEQFF.